This TCR beta chain was sequenced for a study of vaccination and CD4 T cells after COVID-19. Background on the study: Sampling that followed vaccination took place a median approximately 76 days after dose two, within a range of 14 to 241. The cells were exposed to overlapping spike peptides originating from SARS-CoV-2, HCoV-NL63, HCoV-OC43 and HCoV-229E for stimulation. Study results and caveats: Nearly all convalescent vaccine-specific clones, 304 of 307, recognized only SARS-CoV-2 spike.

Described treatment: approximately 10-day PBMC culture with coronavirus spike peptide pools or control peptides (ViraFEST assay). V lost 0 bases and J lost 1; bases outside the gene matches: 5. Germline CDR1 SGHNT, CDR2 YYREEE (reference sequence). This CDR3 has 18 amino acids. Concerning this clonotype itself: Its antigen is not identified.

Sequenced with the Oncomine TCR Beta short-read assay was DNA taken from cultured CD4+ T cells. TCRdb re-analysed the PCR reads in MiXCR, keeping a single row per CDR3 protein. This sample has around 10,000 distinct CDR3 sequences; over 50% occur once, and the top ten carry approximately 22%. The sequencing sample was made of CD4+ T cells from blood, cultured in vitro. The chain combines TRBV5-4 with TRBJ2-7; TRBD2 matches at 15 bases. The source is a human donor who had recovered from COVID-19. The DNA of the CDR3 is TGTGCCAGCAGCTTGGGTGGGACTAGCGGGGGGTTGTCCTACGAGCAGTACTTC. This codes for CASSLGGTSGGLSYEQYF.